This T cell receptor beta chain was documented in a study of chemoradiotherapy in HPV16-positive cancers. General observations from the study: During treatment, candidate HPV-specific clones and E7-related motifs expanded in tumor.

Over chemoradiotherapy, repertoires were sampled more than once. Sequencing was performed with immunoSEQ multiplex PCR; in TCRdb, only in-frame clones are kept and a portion is missing. The repertoire holds under 6,500 clones, with around 83% as singletons. To note about this clone: Its matching antigen is unknown.

The receptor was isolated from a human donor with HPV-associated anogenital cancer. The sample here was tumor tissue, taken from a patient who underwent chemoradiotherapy.

The CDR3 sequence is CASSLNRASLGDEQFF. The CDR3, as DNA: TGTGCCAGCAGTCTGAACAGGGCCTCTCTTGGGGATGAGCAGTTCTTC. The chain combines TRBV2 with TRBJ2-1, with D tentatively TRBD1 (6 bases). CDR1 and CDR2 from the germline V gene are SNHLY and FYNNEI. The CDR3 covers 16 residues. V lost 5 bases and J 8 bases, leaving 22 bases between the germline ends. Variable domain in full (rest from reference TRBV2 and TRBJ2-1): EPEVTQTPSHQVTQMGQEVILRCVPISNHLYFYWYRQILGQKVEFLVSFYNNEISEKSEIFDDQFSVERPDGSNFTLKIRSTKLEDSAMYFCASSLNRASLGDEQFFGPGTRLTVL.